Following are 14 T cell receptor beta chains from one sample sequenced in a study of chemoradiotherapy in HPV16-positive cancers (dated by TCRdb to between 2021 and 2024). The library came from the immunoSEQ multiplex PCR assay. The clones in this table, taken by TCRdb from immuneACCESS, are in-frame only. Not every clone is retained; where verified, under half of the shortfall comes from an unresolved V gene, and the cause of the rest is unknown. This sample comprises approximately 9,500 clones, over 60% of them detected only once. Clones ranked in the top ten supply about 14% of the sample. The sequenced sample was tumor tissue, obtained from a patient who underwent chemoradiotherapy. The source of these receptors is a human donor with HPV-associated anogenital cancer.

This chain joins TRBV7-2 and TRBJ1-1; no clear D gene. The CDR3 totals 14 residues. Germline-derived CDR1 and CDR2 are SGHTA and FQGNSA. V lost 3 bases and J 5 bases, leaving 13 bases between the germline ends. The CDR3 reads CASSLDQRRTEAFF. CDR3 coding DNA: TGTGCCAGCAGCTTGGACCAGAGAAGGACTGAAGCTTTCTTT.

This rearrangement joins TRBV9 to TRBJ1-1, with 8 positions matching TRBD1. CDR3 length: 13 residues. After removal of 3 bases from V and 5 bases from J, the junction contained 3 bases not matched to a gene. CDR1 is SGDLS and CDR2 is YYNGEE in the germline V gene. CDR3 sequence (DNA): TGTGCCAGCAGCGCCCGGACAGGGACTGAAGCTTTCTTT. This sequence encodes CASSARTGTEAFF.

V and J are TRBV5-1 and TRBJ1-1, with 10 bases that match TRBD1. The germline gives CDR1 SGHRS, CDR2 YFSETQ. This CDR3 comprises 15 residues. Losses at the gene ends were 5 bases for V and 10 bases for J; bases not matched to a gene: 14. CDR3 DNA sequence: TGCGCCAGCAGTTACTTGATAGGGACAGGGGTCCGAGCTTTCTTT. This translates into CASSYLIGTGVRAFF.

This clone was detected only a few times. The chain combines TRBV30 with TRBJ2-7, with D perhaps TRBD2 (5 bases). Germline-derived CDR1 and CDR2 are GTSNPN and SVGIG (reference sequence). The CDR3 sequence is 14 residues long. Trimming took off 0 bases at V and 2 bases at J, with 11 bases between the two ends. The CDR3 spells CAWSVARGPYEQYF. The CDR3 nucleotides read TGTGCCTGGAGTGTCGCTCGCGGGCCCTACGAGCAGTACTTC.

The chain carries TRBV6-5 and TRBJ1-2; 8 bases align to TRBD1. The length of the CDR3 is 14 residues. Germline CDR1 and CDR2: MNHEY and SVGAGI. V lost 5 bases, J lost 6 bases, and 8 bases stayed unmatched. Written as DNA, the CDR3 is TGTGCCAGCAGTACCCTGGACAGGGTGGATGGCTACACCTTC. This codes for CASSTLDRVDGYTF.

The chain links TRBV27 to TRBJ1-5; possibly TRBD1 for D (5 bases). CDR3 length: 14 amino acids. Germline CDR1 and CDR2: MNHEY and SMNVEV (reference sequence). V was clipped by 1 base and J by 1 base, with 5 bases between them. CDR3 sequence reads: CASSLWGSNQPQHF. The DNA for the CDR3 is TGTGCCAGCAGTTTATGGGGGAGCAATCAGCCCCAGCATTTT.

The chain is built from TRBV28 and TRBJ1-2; 7 bases align to TRBD1. Trimming cost V 6 bases and J 2 bases; bases outside gene matches: 3. CDR3 length: 13 amino acids. Germline CDR1 is MDHEN and CDR2 is SYDVKM. For the CDR3, the DNA is TGTGCCAGCAGACCACAGGGGAACTATGGCTACACCTTC. Its protein product is CASRPQGNYGYTF.

The rearrangement links TRBV9 to TRBJ1-1; D is unclear. The germline gives CDR1 SGDLS, CDR2 YYNGEE. This CDR3 region has 13 residues. Trimming shortened V by 1 base and J by 3 bases, and 7 bases separated the two germline ends. This CDR3 is CASSVRWDTEAFF. The CDR3 DNA reads TGTGCCAGCAGCGTACGATGGGACACTGAAGCTTTCTTT.

The gene calls are TRBV30 and TRBJ1-6; 8 bases align to TRBD1. The trim removed 1 base at V and 4 bases at J, leaving 9 bases unmatched. Germline assignment: CDR1 GTSNPN and CDR2 SVGIG (reference sequence). The CDR3 sequence is 17 residues long. The DNA for the CDR3 is TGTGCCTGGAGTGATCCCCGGGACAGGCCTTATAATTCACCCCTCCACTTT. As protein: CAWSDPRDRPYNSPLHF.

In this sample, this clone is medium-sized (0.01 to 0.1%). This chain connects TRBV7-6 to TRBJ1-1, with unresolved D. CDR1 is SGHVS and CDR2 is FNYEAQ in the germline V gene. The CDR3 has 14 amino acids. V lost 5 bases to trimming and J lost 6 bases, with 16 bases between them. The CDR3 reads CASSRRRDDPEAFF. The CDR3 DNA sequence: TGTGCCAGCAGCCGGAGGAGAGATGATCCTGAAGCTTTCTTT.

The genes are TRBV6-5 and TRBJ1-6; 7 nucleotides agree with TRBD1. This CDR3 comprises 15 residues. CDR1 and CDR2 (germline): MNHEY, SVGAGI. V lost 6 bases and J lost 3; bases outside the gene matches: 5. CDR3 sequence: CASSETGNYNSPLHF. The CDR3 DNA follows: TGTGCCAGCAGCGAGACAGGGAACTATAATTCACCCCTCCACTTT.

This clone was seen a handful of times. The chain employs TRBV5-6 and TRBJ2-2, with 11 bases aligning to TRBD2. The germline gives CDR1 SGHDT, CDR2 YYEEEE. The CDR3 is made up of 17 amino acids. V lost 7 bases, J lost 7 bases, and 15 bases stayed unmatched. CDR3 sequence reads: CASSPSGVAGGLGELFF. CDR3 DNA sequence: TGTGCCAGCTCCCCCTCCGGGGTAGCGGGGGGGCTCGGGGAGCTGTTTTTT.

The rearrangement uses TRBV6-1 and TRBJ2-1; a possible D gene is TRBD1 (6 bases). This CDR3 is built from 13 residues. Trimming removed 6 bases from V and 1 base from J, with 7 bases in between. Germline-derived CDR1 and CDR2 are MNHNS and SASEGT. The CDR3 region is CASSRGSYNEQFF. Written as DNA, the CDR3 is TGTGCCAGCAGCAGGGGTTCCTACAATGAGCAGTTCTTC.

The rearrangement links TRBV6-6 to TRBJ1-2; D call uncertain. The CDR3 covers 15 residues. Trimming took off 6 bases at V and 4 bases at J, with 18 bases between the two ends. Per germline, CDR1 MNHNY and CDR2 SVGAGI (reference sequence). The CDR3 nucleotides read TGTGCCAGCAGAAGTCGGGCGGACGGGCCCTATGGCTACACCTTC. This codes for CASRSRADGPYGYTF.